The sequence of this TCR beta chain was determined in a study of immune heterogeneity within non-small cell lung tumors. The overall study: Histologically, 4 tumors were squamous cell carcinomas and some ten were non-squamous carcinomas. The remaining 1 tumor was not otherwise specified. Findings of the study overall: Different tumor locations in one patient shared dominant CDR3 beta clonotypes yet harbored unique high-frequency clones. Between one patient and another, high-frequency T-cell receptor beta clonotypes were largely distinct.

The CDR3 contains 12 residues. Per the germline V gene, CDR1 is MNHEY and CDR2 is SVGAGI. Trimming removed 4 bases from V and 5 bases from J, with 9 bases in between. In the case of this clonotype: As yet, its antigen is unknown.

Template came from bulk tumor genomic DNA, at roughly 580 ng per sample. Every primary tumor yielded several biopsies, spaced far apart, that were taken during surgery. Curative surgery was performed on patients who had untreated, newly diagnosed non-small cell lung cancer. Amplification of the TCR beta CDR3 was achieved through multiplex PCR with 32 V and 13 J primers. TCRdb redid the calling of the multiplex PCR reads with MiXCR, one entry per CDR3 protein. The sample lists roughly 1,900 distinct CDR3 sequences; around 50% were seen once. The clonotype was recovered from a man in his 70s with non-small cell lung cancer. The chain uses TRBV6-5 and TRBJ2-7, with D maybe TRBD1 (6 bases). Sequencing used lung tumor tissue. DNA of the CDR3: TGTGCCAGCAGTTTACAGGGTAACGAGCAGTACTTC. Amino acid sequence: CASSLQGNEQYF.